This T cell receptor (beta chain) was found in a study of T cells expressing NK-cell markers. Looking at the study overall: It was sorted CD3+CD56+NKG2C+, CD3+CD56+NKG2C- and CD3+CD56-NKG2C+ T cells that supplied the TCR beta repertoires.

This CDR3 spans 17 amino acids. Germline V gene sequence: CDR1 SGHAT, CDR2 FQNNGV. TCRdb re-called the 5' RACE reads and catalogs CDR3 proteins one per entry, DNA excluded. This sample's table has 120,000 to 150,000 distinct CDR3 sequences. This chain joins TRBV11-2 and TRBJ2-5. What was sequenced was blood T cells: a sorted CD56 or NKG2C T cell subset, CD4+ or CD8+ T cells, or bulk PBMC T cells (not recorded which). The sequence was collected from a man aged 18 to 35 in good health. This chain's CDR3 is CASSLAQRWVYQETQYF.